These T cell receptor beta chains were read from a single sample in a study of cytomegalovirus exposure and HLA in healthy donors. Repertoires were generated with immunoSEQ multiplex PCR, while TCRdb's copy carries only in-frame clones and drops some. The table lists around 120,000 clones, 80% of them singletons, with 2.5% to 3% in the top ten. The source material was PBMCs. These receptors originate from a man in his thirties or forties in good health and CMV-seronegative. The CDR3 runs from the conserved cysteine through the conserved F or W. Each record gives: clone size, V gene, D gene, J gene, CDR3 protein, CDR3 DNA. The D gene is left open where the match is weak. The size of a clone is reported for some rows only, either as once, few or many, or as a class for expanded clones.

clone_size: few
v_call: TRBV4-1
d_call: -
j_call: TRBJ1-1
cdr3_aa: CASSQGEGLRNTEAFF
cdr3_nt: TGCGCCAGCAGCCAAGGGGAGGGTTTGAGGAACACTGAAGCTTTCTTT

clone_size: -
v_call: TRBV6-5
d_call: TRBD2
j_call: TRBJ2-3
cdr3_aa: CASSYSLAGTDTQYF
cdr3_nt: TGTGCCAGCAGTTACTCGCTAGCGGGGACAGATACGCAGTATTTT

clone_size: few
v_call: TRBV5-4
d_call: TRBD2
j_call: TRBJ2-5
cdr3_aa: CASGLRTSGSQQYF
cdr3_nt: TGTGCCAGCGGTTTAAGGACTAGCGGGAGCCAGCAGTACTTC

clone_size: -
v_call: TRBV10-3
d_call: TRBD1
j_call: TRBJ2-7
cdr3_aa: CASKTGGASYEQYF
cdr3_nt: TGTGCCTCCAAGACAGGGGGGGCCTCCTACGAGCAGTACTTC

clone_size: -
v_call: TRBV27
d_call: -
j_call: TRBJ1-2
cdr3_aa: CASSLGQMYGYTF
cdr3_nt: TGTGCCAGCAGTTTGGGCCAGATGTATGGCTACACCTTC

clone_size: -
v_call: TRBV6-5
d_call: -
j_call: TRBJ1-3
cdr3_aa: CASSYSFQGLGNTIYF
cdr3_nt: TGTGCCAGCAGTTACTCGTTTCAGGGTCTAGGAAACACCATATATTTT

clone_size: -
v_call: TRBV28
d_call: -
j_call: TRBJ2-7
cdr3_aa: CASSQDRPEQYF
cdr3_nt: TGTGCCAGCAGTCAAGACAGACCCGAGCAGTACTTC

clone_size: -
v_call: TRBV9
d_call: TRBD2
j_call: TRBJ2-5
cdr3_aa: CASSPGLAGGPGETQYF
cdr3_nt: TGTGCCAGCAGCCCGGGACTAGCGGGAGGCCCGGGAGAGACCCAGTACTTC

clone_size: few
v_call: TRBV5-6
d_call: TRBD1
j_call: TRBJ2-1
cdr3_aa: CASSLTGGGDEQFF
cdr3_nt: TGTGCCAGCAGCTTGACAGGGGGCGGCGATGAGCAGTTCTTC

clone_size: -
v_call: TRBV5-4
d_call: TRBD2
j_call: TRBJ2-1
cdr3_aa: CASSLRLAGGDEQFF
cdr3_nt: TGTGCCAGCAGCTTGAGGCTAGCGGGAGGGGATGAGCAGTTCTTC

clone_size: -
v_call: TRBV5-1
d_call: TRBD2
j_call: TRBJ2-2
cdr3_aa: CASGPSGPNTGELFF
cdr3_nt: TGCGCCAGCGGCCCTAGCGGCCCGAACACCGGGGAGCTGTTTTTT

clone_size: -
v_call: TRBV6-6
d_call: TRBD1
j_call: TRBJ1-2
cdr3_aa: CASSPQGARGYTF
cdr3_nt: TGTGCCAGCAGTCCACAGGGGGCTAGGGGCTACACCTTC